This T cell receptor (beta chain) appears in the sequencing data of a study of cytomegalovirus exposure and HLA in healthy donors. Though nominally healthy at sampling, donors likely had unrecorded immune exposures. In regard to this clone: As yet, its antigen is unknown.

Notes on the study in general: Accurate prediction of most subjects' HLA-A and HLA-B alleles from TCR beta sequences was reported.

PCR employed 60 Vbeta and 13 Jbeta primers. Data came from immunoSEQ multiplex PCR; TCRdb stores just in-frame clones and leaves some out. The table lists approximately 140,000 clones, 70% to 85% of them singletons. The germline V gene has CDR1 MGHRA and CDR2 YSYEKL. With 4 bases clipped from V and 1 base from J, the junction kept 6 bases outside the gene matches. This CDR3 comprises 15 residues. Material: PBMCs. The TCR was taken from a boy aged 5 to 17 in good health and CMV-seronegative. This sequence joins TRBV4-1 and TRBJ1-1, with 7 bases that match TRBD1. DNA for the CDR3: TGCGCCAGCAGCCTACTCGAGGGGGCGAACACTGAAGCTTTCTTT. It encodes CASSLLEGANTEAFF.